The T cell receptor (beta chain) described here comes from a study of early T cells in non-severe SARS-CoV-2 infection. Across the study: Unsorted whole blood bulk RNA was sequenced, with unpaired chains.

As to this clonotype: Its antigen remains unknown.

This CDR3 spans 15 amino acids. The germline V gene has CDR1 SEHNR and CDR2 FQNEAQ (reference sequence). Trimming cost V 4 bases and J 0 bases, with 10 bases left between them. Study-wide points: Using VDJdb, the matching emphasized anti-spike CD8 responses while missing private and CD4 specificities.

Molecules of cDNA were individually given unique molecular identifiers that were attached to them. A single record per CDR3 protein comes from TCRdb applying MiXCR to the 5' RACE reads. Of 40,000 to 60,000 distinct CDR3 sequences listed, approximately 12% were seen once; the top ten hold 9.1%. The clonotype originates from an adult who was a healthcare worker with PCR-confirmed SARS-CoV-2 infection or an uninfected control (not recorded which). What was sequenced was whole blood. This chain links TRBV7-9 with TRBJ1-5; maybe TRBD1 (5 bases). Here the CDR3 reads CASSWEGTSNQPQHF. The CDR3 coding sequence is TGTGCCAGCAGCTGGGAGGGGACTAGCAATCAGCCCCAGCATTTT.